The 29 T cell receptor beta chains reported below all come from one sample, sequenced in a study of OX40 agonist ivuxolimab in advanced cancers. Sequencing was performed with immunoSEQ multiplex PCR; in TCRdb, only in-frame clones are kept and a portion is missing. The data show tens of thousands of clones, approximately 85% seen once. Sequenced here: CD4+ or CD8+ T cells sorted from blood, sampled in a trial of the OX40 agonist ivuxolimab. The receptors come from an adult with an advanced solid tumor such as melanoma, head and neck, liver or kidney cancer.

J is TRBJ2-2 and V is TRBV4-1; possible D gene TRBD1, 5 bases. The V and J ends lost 1 base and 7 bases respectively, with 16 bases between them. This CDR3 spans 16 amino acids. Germline-derived CDR1 and CDR2 are MGHRA and YSYEKL. In nucleotides, the CDR3 is TGCGCCAGCAGCCAAGGTCGACAGAGTGCGGACGGGGAGCTGTTTTTT. It encodes CASSQGRQSADGELFF.

This sequence joins TRBV4-1 and TRBJ1-3, with D possibly being TRBD1 (5 bases). Trimming removed 0 bases at V and 2 bases at J, with 14 bases between. The CDR3 runs 17 residues. CDR1 MGHRA and CDR2 YSYEKL come from the germline V gene. Here the CDR3 reads CASSQDRRRGAGNTIYF. CDR3 bases: TGCGCCAGCAGCCAAGACAGAAGGAGGGGCGCTGGAAACACCATATATTTT.

The V gene is TRBV28, the J gene TRBJ1-5, with 10 nucleotides matching TRBD1. Germline V CDR1 and CDR2: MDHEN, SYDVKM. Trimming at V came to 8 bases and at J to 5 bases, leaving 9 bases not matched to a gene. The CDR3 is made up of 15 amino acids. This chain's CDR3 is CASRTPGQGDQPQHF. The CDR3 coding sequence is TGTGCCAGCCGAACCCCCGGACAGGGGGATCAGCCCCAGCATTTT.

This clone was picked up a small number of times. The chain is built from TRBV4-3 and TRBJ1-5; weak D call: TRBD1 (6 bases). Looked up from germline, CDR1 is LGHNA and CDR2 is YSLEER. Trimming left V 0 bases short and J 1 base short, with 10 bases between. CDR3 length: 16 amino acids. The CDR3: CASSQDSGASNQPQHF. The CDR3, as DNA: TGCGCCAGCAGCCAAGATTCAGGGGCCAGCAATCAGCCCCAGCATTTT.

V usage is TRBV6-6 and J usage is TRBJ2-2; perhaps TRBD2 as D (6 bases). Deletions cut 2 bases from V and 5 bases from J, with 9 bases between. CDR3 length: 14 amino acids. Germline assignment: CDR1 MNHNY and CDR2 SVGAGI (reference sequence). Here the CDR3 reads CASSYGTLTGELFF. In nucleotides, the CDR3 is TGTGCCAGCAGTTACGGGACTTTAACCGGGGAGCTGTTTTTT.

This chain uses TRBV28 with TRBJ1-2; D uncertain. The CDR3 totals 14 residues. V lost 2 bases to trimming and J lost 4 bases, with 11 bases between them. Germline lookup yields CDR1 MDHEN and CDR2 SYDVKM. The CDR3 region is CASSLGGMGYGYTF. The CDR3 coding sequence is TGTGCCAGCAGTTTAGGAGGGATGGGCTATGGCTACACCTTC.

The V and J genes are TRBV19 and TRBJ2-1; 11 bases fit TRBD2. Germline CDR1 and CDR2: LNHDA and SQIVND (reference sequence). The CDR3 loop spans 18 amino acids. V trimming: 0 bases; J trimming: 11 bases; junction bases outside the gene matches: 15. In DNA form, the CDR3 reads TGTGCCAGTAGTATAGATCTCGCTGGGACTAGCGGAAAGACACAGCAGTTCTTC. This gives the protein CASSIDLAGTSGKTQQFF. Together with reference TRBV19 and TRBJ2-1, the CDR3 gives the full variable domain: DGGITQSPKYLFRKEGQNVTLSCEQNLNHDAMYWYRQDPGQGLRLIYYSQIVNDFQKGDIAEGYSVSREKKESFPLTVTSAQKNPTAFYLCASSIDLAGTSGKTQQFFGPGTRLTVL.

In the case of this clone: The junction shows a germline mismatch at one end, possibly a read error. The rearrangement joins TRBV27 to TRBJ2-2, with D perhaps assigned TRBD1 or TRBD2 (6 bases each). CDR1 is MNHEY and CDR2 is SMNVEV in the germline V gene (reference sequence). This CDR3 is 13 amino acids long. The CDR3 region is CASSSVGGWEVFF. Here the CDR3 DNA reads TGTGCCAGCAGTTCGGTAGGGGGATGGGAGGTGTTTTTT.

V usage is TRBV7-2 and J usage is TRBJ2-2; 10 nucleotides align to TRBD1. Germline trimming cut 2 bases from V and 4 bases from J; bases unmatched to any gene: 1. This CDR3 contains 15 residues. Germline V CDR1 and CDR2: SGHTA, FQGNSA. CDR3 nucleotides: TGTGCCAGCAGCTTAAGGACAGGGGGCACCGGGGAGCTGTTTTTT. Residues: CASSLRTGGTGELFF.

V and J are TRBV4-1 and TRBJ2-6; D call uncertain. The CDR3 runs to 17 residues. Germline CDR1 MGHRA, CDR2 YSYEKL. The V gene lost 0 bases and the J gene lost 0 bases, with 9 bases spanning the gap. The CDR3 DNA follows: TGCGCCAGCAGCCAAGAGAGCAGTCACTCTGGGGCCAACGTCCTGACTTTC. Translated, it gives CASSQESSHSGANVLTF.

This chain uses TRBV10-3 with TRBJ2-7; 7 bases agree with TRBD2. After removal of 7 bases from V and 6 bases from J, the junction contained 12 bases not matched to a gene. The germline V gene has CDR1 ENHRY and CDR2 SYGVKD. The CDR3 runs to 14 residues. For the CDR3, the DNA is TGTGCCATCAATCCAACCGGGGGGTTGAGCGAGCAGTACTTC. This encodes CAINPTGGLSEQYF.

The V and J genes are TRBV19 and TRBJ2-3, with D tentatively TRBD2 (5 bases). CDR1 and CDR2 (germline): LNHDA, SQIVND (reference sequence). V was shortened by 1 base and J by 5 bases, with 16 bases between the two germline ends. The length of the CDR3 is 16 residues. The DNA of the CDR3 is TGTGCCAGTAGTATAGGTCCGGGAACGGGTCGAGATACGCAGTATTTT. Its protein is CASSIGPGTGRDTQYF.

CDR3 loop: CSVGQSNYGYTF. CDR3 bases: TGCAGCGTCGGCCAGAGTAACTATGGCTACACCTTC. The rearrangement links TRBV29-1 to TRBJ1-2, with unresolved D. The CDR3 loop spans 12 amino acids. The V gene's germline CDR1 is SQVTM and CDR2 ANQGSEA. Between the trimmed V and J ends, which lost 6 bases and 1 base, there was a span of 9 bases.

V and J are TRBV7-2 and TRBJ2-1; D is perhaps TRBD2 (7 bases). The CDR3 covers 15 residues. V dropped 5 bases and J dropped 9 bases, with 20 bases sitting between them. Germline CDR1 SGHTA, CDR2 FQGNSA. This CDR3 is CASSPPLGLGGEQFF. In DNA form, the CDR3 reads TGTGCCAGCAGCCCCCCCCTCGGACTAGGGGGTGAGCAGTTCTTC.

CDR3 nucleotide sequence: TGTGCCAGCCATGGCGTGTACAAACAAAGTCGGGCCAACGTCCTGACTTTC. This codes for CASHGVYKQSRANVLTF. V is TRBV9 and J is TRBJ2-6; D ambiguous. V gave up 7 bases and J gave up 5 bases, with 22 bases separating them. The germline V gene encodes CDR1 SGDLS and CDR2 YYNGEE. The CDR3 has 17 amino acids.

This rearrangement joins TRBV28 to TRBJ2-3, with 10 nucleotides matching TRBD1. This CDR3 region has 15 residues. In germline, CDR1 is MDHEN, CDR2 SYDVKM. V dropped 7 bases and J dropped 3; count of bases not matched to a gene: 7. The CDR3 nucleotides read TGTGCCAGCACTCCCGGGACAGGGGCAACAGATACGCAGTATTTT. Translating it yields CASTPGTGATDTQYF. Full variable domain (outside the CDR3, taken from reference TRBV28 and TRBJ2-3): DVKVTQSSRYLVKRTGEKVFLECVQDMDHENMFWYRQDPGLGLRLIYFSYDVKMKEKGDIPEGYSVSREKKERFSLILESASTNQTSMYLCASTPGTGATDTQYFGPGTRLTVL.

The rearrangement uses TRBV6-1 and TRBJ1-6, with D possibly being TRBD1 (5 bases). The V gene's germline CDR1 is MNHNS and CDR2 SASEGT. V was cut by 0 bases and J by 1 base, with 10 bases left in between. This CDR3 contains 17 residues. DNA of the CDR3: TGTGCCAGCAGTGAAGCTGGGGCAAAGTCCTATAATTCACCCCTCCACTTT. Translating it yields CASSEAGAKSYNSPLHF.

J is TRBJ2-5 and V is TRBV5-1, with D perhaps being TRBD1 or TRBD2 (5 bases each). This CDR3 comprises 14 residues. Looked up from germline, CDR1 is SGHRS and CDR2 is YFSETQ. V lost 0 bases and J lost 5, with 11 bases in between. CDR3 nucleotide sequence: TGCGCCAGCAGCTTGGGGGACCCAAGGGAGACCCAGTACTTC. As protein: CASSLGDPRETQYF.

This clone has only one observation. The genes are TRBV15 and TRBJ2-3; D ambiguous. V dropped 4 bases and J dropped 1 base, with 9 bases sitting between them. The germline V gene has CDR1 LNHNV and CDR2 YYDKDF (reference sequence). CDR3 length: 14 amino acids. The CDR3 loop reads CATSTAGGTDTQYF. The CDR3 DNA reads TGTGCCACCAGCACTGCTGGGGGCACAGATACGCAGTATTTT.

This rearrangement joins TRBV2 to TRBJ2-2; the match to TRBD1 covers 8 bases. V lost 3 bases, J lost 4 bases, and 10 bases stayed unmatched. The germline gives CDR1 SNHLY, CDR2 FYNNEI. This CDR3 contains 17 residues. This CDR3 reads CASSDPGQAVTTGELFF. As DNA, the CDR3 is TGTGCCAGCAGTGACCCGGGACAGGCGGTAACCACCGGGGAGCTGTTTTTT.

V gene TRBV6-1 combines with J gene TRBJ1-5; D is undetermined. Between the trimmed V and J ends, which lost 7 bases and 4 bases, there was a span of 14 bases. The CDR3 runs to 14 residues. CDR1 and CDR2 from the germline V gene are MNHNS and SASEGT. The chain's CDR3 is CASTPLNGNQPQHF. The CDR3 DNA follows: TGTGCCAGCACCCCCCTCAACGGAAATCAGCCCCAGCATTTT.

This clone was counted a few times. The gene calls are TRBV29-1 and TRBJ2-5; D possibly corresponds to TRBD1 (5 bases). V was shortened by 4 bases and J by 5 bases, with 11 bases between the two germline ends. This CDR3 comprises 12 residues. CDR1 SQVTM and CDR2 ANQGSEA come from the germline V gene. The CDR3 region has the DNA TGCAGCGTTGCAGGGTTACATGAGACCCAGTACTTC. This sequence encodes CSVAGLHETQYF.

This clone was picked up one time. The chain combines TRBV7-2 with TRBJ1-1; a weak D match, TRBD1 (6 bases). Germline V gene data show CDR1 as SGHTA and CDR2 as FQGNSA. Trimming took 5 bases from V and 3 from J, leaving 10 bases between them. The CDR3 sequence is 13 residues long. CDR3: CASSVQGYTEAFF. Written as DNA, the CDR3 is TGTGCCAGCAGCGTACAGGGTTACACTGAAGCTTTCTTT.

This chain links TRBV4-2 with TRBJ2-3, with D hard to call. Trimming took off 0 bases at V and 1 base at J, with 14 bases between the two ends. The CDR3 extends over 17 amino acids. Germline V CDR1 and CDR2: LGHNA, YNFKEQ. CDR3 protein: CASSQEGRIWGTDTQYF. The CDR3 bases are TGTGCCAGCAGCCAAGAGGGCCGCATATGGGGCACAGATACGCAGTATTTT.

A single count supports this clone. This chain links TRBV28 with TRBJ1-2; D possibly corresponds to TRBD1 (6 bases). V lost 9 bases and J lost 2, with 16 bases in between. Germline-derived CDR1 and CDR2 are MDHEN and SYDVKM. The CDR3 is 14 residues long. The CDR3 DNA follows: TGTGCCAGTACCCACGGGACAAACAACTATGGCTACACCTTC. This encodes CASTHGTNNYGYTF.

This sequence joins TRBV7-3 and TRBJ2-1, with a possible D match to TRBD2 (5 bases). The CDR3 spans 15 residues. Trimming removed 1 base at V and 0 bases at J, with 7 bases between. Per the germline V gene, CDR1 is SGHTA and CDR2 is FQGTGA. CDR3 loop: CASSLRGSSYNEQFF. CDR3 coding DNA: TGTGCCAGCAGCTTAAGAGGGAGCTCCTACAATGAGCAGTTCTTC.

The chain combines TRBV7-9 with TRBJ1-6; D is unresolved. The CDR3 is 15 amino acids. CDR1 is SEHNR, CDR2 FQNEAQ, per germline (reference sequence). Trimming left V 3 bases short and J 1 base short, with 7 bases between. The CDR3, as DNA: TGTGCCAGCAGCTTCGGGGAGTCCTATAATTCACCCCTCCACTTT. This translates into CASSFGESYNSPLHF.

V is TRBV21-1 and J is TRBJ2-1; the table calls TRBD1, which could not be checked here. TRBV21-1 corresponds to a pseudogene. This CDR3 contains 12 residues. The CDR3 reads CASNTTGTEQFF. CDR3 coding DNA: TGTGCCAGCAACACAACCGGGACAGAGCAGTTCTTC.

The rearrangement links TRBV2 to TRBJ2-1, with D unresolved. CDR1 SNHLY and CDR2 FYNNEI come from the germline V gene. With 4 bases removed from V and 8 bases from J, the gap between germline ends came to 9 bases. This CDR3 is 12 amino acids long. CDR3 region: CASSATSHEQFF. CDR3 coding DNA: TGTGCCAGCAGTGCAACGAGCCATGAGCAGTTCTTC.